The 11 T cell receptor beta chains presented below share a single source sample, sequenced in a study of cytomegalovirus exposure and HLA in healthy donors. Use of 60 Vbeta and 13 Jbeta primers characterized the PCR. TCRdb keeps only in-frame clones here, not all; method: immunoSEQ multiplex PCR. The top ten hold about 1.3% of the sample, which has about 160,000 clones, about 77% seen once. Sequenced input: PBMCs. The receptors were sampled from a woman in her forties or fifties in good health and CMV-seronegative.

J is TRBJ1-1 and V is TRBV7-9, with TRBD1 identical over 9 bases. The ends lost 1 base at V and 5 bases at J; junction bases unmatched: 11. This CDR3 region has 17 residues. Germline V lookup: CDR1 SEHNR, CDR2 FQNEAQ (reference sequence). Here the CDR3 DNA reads TGTGCCAGCAGCTTAGGGGGACAGGGAGGTATAAAGACTGAAGCTTTCTTT. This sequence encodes CASSLGGQGGIKTEAFF.

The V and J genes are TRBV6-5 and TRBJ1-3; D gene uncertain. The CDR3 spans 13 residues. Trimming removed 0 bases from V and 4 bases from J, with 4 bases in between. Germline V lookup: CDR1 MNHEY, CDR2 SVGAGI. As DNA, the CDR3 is TGTGCCAGCAGTTACTCCCTCGGAAACACCATATATTTT. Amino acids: CASSYSLGNTIYF.

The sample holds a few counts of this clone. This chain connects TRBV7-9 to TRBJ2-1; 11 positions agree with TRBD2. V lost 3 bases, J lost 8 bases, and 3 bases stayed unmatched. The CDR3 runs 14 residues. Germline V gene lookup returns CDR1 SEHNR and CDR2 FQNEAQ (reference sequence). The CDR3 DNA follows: TGTGCCAGCAGCTTGCTAGCGGGGGGTGATGAGCAGTTCTTC. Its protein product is CASSLLAGGDEQFF.

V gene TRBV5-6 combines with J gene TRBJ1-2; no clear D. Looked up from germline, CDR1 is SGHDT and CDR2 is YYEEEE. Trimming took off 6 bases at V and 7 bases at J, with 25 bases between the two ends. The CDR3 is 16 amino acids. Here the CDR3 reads CASTPPGVGLVAGYTF. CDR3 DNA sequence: TGTGCCAGCACCCCCCCGGGTGTCGGGTTGGTCGCTGGCTACACCTTC.

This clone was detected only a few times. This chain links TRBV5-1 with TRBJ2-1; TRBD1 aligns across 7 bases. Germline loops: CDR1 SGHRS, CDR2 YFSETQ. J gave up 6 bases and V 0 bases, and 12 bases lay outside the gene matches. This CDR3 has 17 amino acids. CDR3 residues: CASSLVYGSSGGNEQFF. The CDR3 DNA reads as TGCGCCAGCAGCTTGGTGTATGGGAGTTCAGGGGGCAATGAGCAGTTCTTC.

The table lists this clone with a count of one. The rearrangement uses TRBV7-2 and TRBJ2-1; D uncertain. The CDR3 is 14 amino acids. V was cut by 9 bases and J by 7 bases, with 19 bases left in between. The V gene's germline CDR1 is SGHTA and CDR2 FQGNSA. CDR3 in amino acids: CASRFGLGRNEQFF. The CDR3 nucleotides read TGTGCCAGTAGGTTTGGGCTCGGTCGTAATGAGCAGTTCTTC.

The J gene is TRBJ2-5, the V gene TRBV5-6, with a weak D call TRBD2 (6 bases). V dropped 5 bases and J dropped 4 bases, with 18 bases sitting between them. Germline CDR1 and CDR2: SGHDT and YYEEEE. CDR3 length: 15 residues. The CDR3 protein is CASSPPSVLPETQYF. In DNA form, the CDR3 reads TGTGCCAGCAGTCCCCCTAGCGTACTCCCAGAGACCCAGTACTTC.

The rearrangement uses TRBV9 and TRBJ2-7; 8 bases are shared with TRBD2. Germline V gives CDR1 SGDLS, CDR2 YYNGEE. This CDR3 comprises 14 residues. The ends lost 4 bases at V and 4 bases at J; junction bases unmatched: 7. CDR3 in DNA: TGTGCCAGCAGCCCGGGACTAGAACTGTACGAGCAGTACTTC. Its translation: CASSPGLELYEQYF.

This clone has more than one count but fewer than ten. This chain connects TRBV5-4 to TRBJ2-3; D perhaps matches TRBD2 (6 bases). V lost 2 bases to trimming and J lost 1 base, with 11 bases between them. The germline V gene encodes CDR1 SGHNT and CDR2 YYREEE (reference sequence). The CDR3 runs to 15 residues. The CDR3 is CASSFGGWGTDTQYF. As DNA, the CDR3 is TGTGCCAGCAGCTTCGGGGGATGGGGCACAGATACGCAGTATTTT.

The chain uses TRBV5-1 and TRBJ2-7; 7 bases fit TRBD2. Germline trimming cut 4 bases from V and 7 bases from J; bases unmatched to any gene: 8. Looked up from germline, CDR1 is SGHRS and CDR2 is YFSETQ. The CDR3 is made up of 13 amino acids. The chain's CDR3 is CASSLGGNREQYF. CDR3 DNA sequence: TGCGCCAGCAGCCTCGGGGGGAACCGGGAGCAGTACTTC.

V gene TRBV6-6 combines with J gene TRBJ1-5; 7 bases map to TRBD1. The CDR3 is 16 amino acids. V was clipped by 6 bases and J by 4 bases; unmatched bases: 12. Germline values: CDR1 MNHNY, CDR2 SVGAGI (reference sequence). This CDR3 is CASRKGQFVANQPQHF. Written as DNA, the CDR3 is TGTGCCAGCAGGAAGGGACAGTTTGTGGCAAATCAGCCCCAGCATTTT.